The 14 T cell receptor beta chains below were found in one sample sequenced in a study of T-cell memory formation after mild COVID-19. TCRdb re-analysed the 5' RACE reads in MiXCR, keeping a single row per CDR3 protein. Here the sample spans roughly 130,000 distinct CDR3 sequences, around a sixth being singletons. The sequenced sample consisted of PBMCs or a T cell subset sorted from them (not recorded which). These receptors all stem from an adult woman who had mild COVID-19 (a few samples of this study predate the infection). Cell type and time point are not known.

V gene TRBV7-9 combines with J gene TRBJ2-7, with 10 bases identical to TRBD2. Germline V gives CDR1 SEHNR, CDR2 FQNEAQ (reference sequence). V lost 1 base to trimming and J lost 0 bases; unmatched junction nucleotides: 6. The CDR3 covers 17 residues. The CDR3 reads CASSLVSGRALSYEQYF. In DNA, the CDR3 is TGTGCCAGCAGCTTAGTGAGCGGGAGGGCTCTCTCCTACGAGCAGTACTTC.

This chain uses TRBV3-1 with TRBJ2-7; TRBD1 agrees at 8 bases. J lost 1 base, V lost 4 bases, and 9 bases had no gene match. Germline V gene data show CDR1 as LGHDT and CDR2 as YNNKEL (reference sequence). The CDR3 has 16 amino acids. The CDR3 bases are TGTGCCAGCAGCCGTCCGTCGGGACAGGCTTCCTACGAGCAGTACTTC. This encodes CASSRPSGQASYEQYF.

In its sample, this clonotype was seen a few times. V usage is TRBV11-2 and J usage is TRBJ1-1; D is unresolved. Germline V gene sequence: CDR1 SGHAT, CDR2 FQNNGV. The CDR3 loop spans 14 amino acids. Between the trimmed V and J ends, which lost 1 base and 1 base, there was a span of 7 bases. CDR3 sequence: CASSLGSANTEAFF. CDR3 nucleotides: TGTGCCAGCAGCTTAGGGTCCGCGAACACTGAAGCTTTCTTT.

This clonotype has just a few counts. This chain connects TRBV5-5 to TRBJ2-7, with TRBD2 matching over 13 bases. This CDR3 is built from 18 residues. J was trimmed by 2 bases and V by 0 bases; bases with no gene match: 8. Germline V gene sequence: CDR1 SGHKS, CDR2 YYEKEE (reference sequence). CDR3 region: CASSLARSTSGRTYEQYF. The CDR3 DNA reads TGTGCCAGCAGCTTGGCCCGATCGACTAGCGGGAGGACCTACGAGCAGTACTTC.

This clonotype was seen only a few times. The rearrangement links TRBV6-5 to TRBJ1-2, with 9 bases that match TRBD1. Germline loops: CDR1 MNHEY, CDR2 SVGAGI. V lost 4 bases, J lost 6 bases, and 9 bases stayed unmatched. The CDR3 is 15 residues long. This CDR3 reads CASSSLSGQGNGYTF. The CDR3 DNA is TGTGCCAGCAGTTCCCTTTCAGGACAGGGGAATGGCTACACCTTC.

This clonotype has a handful of counts. The gene calls are TRBV11-2 and TRBJ1-1; possibly TRBD1 for D (6 bases). The length of the CDR3 is 16 residues. The germline V gene encodes CDR1 SGHAT and CDR2 FQNNGV. Trimming removed 4 bases from V and 0 bases from J, with 15 bases in between. The CDR3 region is CASSSPSTGMNTEAFF. CDR3 nucleotide sequence: TGTGCCAGCAGCTCCCCGTCGACAGGCATGAACACTGAAGCTTTCTTT.

This clonotype has more than one count but fewer than ten. This sequence joins TRBV6-5 and TRBJ1-1, with a weak D call TRBD1 (6 bases). The V end lost 6 bases, the J end lost 6 bases, and 8 bases lay between the germline ends. CDR3 length: 11 amino acids. Germline V lookup: CDR1 MNHEY, CDR2 SVGAGI. The CDR3 DNA reads TGTGCCAGCAGACAGGGATCTGAAGCTTTCTTT. Encoded protein: CASRQGSEAFF.

Only a few counts were recorded for this clonotype. The V gene is TRBV12-3 or TRBV12-4, the J gene TRBJ1-1; maybe TRBD1 (5 bases). The CDR3 extends over 12 amino acids. The ends were cut back, 5 bases at V and 9 bases at J, with 13 bases in the middle. In DNA, the CDR3 is TGTGCCAGCAGTCCTGGGCCGGGACAAGCTTTCTTT. As protein: CASSPGPGQAFF.

This clonotype appeared once. The chain has TRBV5-4 and TRBJ2-7; 9 bases are a match to TRBD2. The CDR3 has 15 residues. Per germline, CDR1 SGHNT and CDR2 YYREEE (reference sequence). J gave up 3 bases and V 4 bases, and 8 bases lay outside the gene matches. CDR3 residues: CASSRPGLAHYEQYF. CDR3 nucleotides: TGTGCCAGCAGCCGCCCGGGACTAGCACACTACGAGCAGTACTTC.

The gene calls are TRBV5-5 and TRBJ1-1; no firm D call. V was clipped by 0 bases and J by 1 base, with 7 bases between them. Germline assignment: CDR1 SGHKS and CDR2 YYEKEE (reference sequence). This CDR3 has 14 residues. The CDR3 DNA follows: TGTGCCAGCAGCTTGGCCGTCGGGAACACTGAAGCTTTCTTT. Amino acids: CASSLAVGNTEAFF.

This chain joins TRBV24-1 and TRBJ2-7; TRBD1 might be the D (6 bases). This CDR3 has 13 residues. V was clipped by 3 bases and J by 3 bases, with 8 bases between them. Germline V gene lookup returns CDR1 KGHDR and CDR2 SFDVKD. The CDR3 sequence: CATSDAQGYEQYF. CDR3 DNA: TGTGCCACCAGTGATGCACAGGGCTACGAGCAGTACTTC.

This clonotype was seen more than once but under ten times. The CDR3 loop reads CASSLMGRGRGGYTF. The CDR3 DNA sequence: TGTGCCAGCAGTTTAATGGGTCGGGGCAGGGGAGGCTACACCTTC. V is TRBV12-3 or TRBV12-4 and J is TRBJ1-2; D might be TRBD1 (6 bases). CDR3 length: 15 residues. With 2 bases removed from V and 8 bases from J, the gap between germline ends came to 18 bases.

This clonotype was seen only a few times. V and J are TRBV7-9 and TRBJ2-3; TRBD2 matches 9 bases. CDR1 and CDR2 (germline): SEHNR, FQNEAQ (reference sequence). CDR3 length: 15 amino acids. V shed 0 bases and J 5 bases; nucleotides not matched to a gene: 3. This CDR3 is CASSLAVAGEDTQYF. CDR3 bases: TGTGCCAGCAGCTTAGCAGTAGCGGGGGAAGATACGCAGTATTTT. Using reference TRBV7-9 and TRBJ2-3 for the parts outside the CDR3, the full variable domain is DTGVSQNPRHKITKRGQNVTFRCDPISEHNRLYWYRQTLGQGPEFLTYFQNEAQLEKSRLLSDRFSAERPKGSFSTLEIQRTEQGDSAMYLCASSLAVAGEDTQYFGPGTRLTVL.

This clonotype was seen a single time. The chain recombines TRBV4-2 with TRBJ2-6; the D gene is possibly TRBD2 (5 bases). This CDR3 is built from 17 residues. The germline CDR1 and CDR2 sequences are LGHNA and YNFKEQ. Trimming pared 4 bases from V and 1 base from J, leaving 14 bases between. CDR3 residues: CASSRERLGSGANVLTF. CDR3 DNA: TGTGCCAGCAGCCGGGAGCGCCTAGGGTCTGGGGCCAACGTCCTGACTTTC.